The T cell receptor beta chain described here comes from a study of metastatic and nonmetastatic thyroid tumors. Patients had received no treatment of any kind before thyroid surgery. TCRdb reassembled clones from the PCR reads with MiXCR. This sample has roughly 59,000 clones, with about 16% found just once. The germline V and J ends were trimmed by 4 bases and 3 bases, with 13 bases remaining between them. Germline V CDR1 and CDR2: SGHVS, FNYEAQ. There are 14 residues in the CDR3. The chain links TRBV7-6 to TRBJ2-7, with D possibly matching TRBD1 (6 bases). Sequencing was performed on blood. This clonotype originated in a male donor with papillary thyroid cancer or a benign thyroid nodule (not recorded which). Some clones in this sample may be carry-over from other donors' samples. CDR3 residues: CASSSGTWVYEQYF. CDR3 nucleotide sequence: TGTGCCAGCAGCTCCGGGACATGGGTCTACGAGCAGTACTTC.